The clone carrying this T cell receptor beta chain was counted a few times. The antigen is not known. The data stem from a study of blood T cells in healthy people across ages. Whole-study findings and limits: Unsorted PBMCs prevented conclusive naive versus antigen-experienced comparison. Per million T cells, the diversity of TCR beta decreased roughly linearly as age advanced.

A sample-barcoded 5' primer and a J-beta primer mix were used in a second PCR of roughly 6 to 12 cycles. MiXCR, run by TCRdb on the 5' RACE reads, gives a single entry per CDR3 protein. The sample consists of over 1,200,000 distinct CDR3 sequences, around 59% of them appearing once. The clonotype originates from a man aged 18 to 30 in good health. The specimen sequenced was blood.

Here the CDR3 reads CASSYHTQDYGYTF. For the CDR3, the DNA is TGTGCCAGCAGTTATCACACCCAGGATTATGGCTACACCTTC. The chain carries TRBV6-5 and TRBJ1-2; D ambiguous. Germline V gene lookup returns CDR1 MNHEY and CDR2 SVGAGI. The ends were cut back, 3 bases at V and 5 bases at J, with 13 bases in the middle. This CDR3 spans 14 amino acids.